Each of the 8 T cell receptor beta chains below was sequenced from the same sample in a study of siplizumab effects on memory and regulatory T cells. Measured with immunoSEQ multiplex PCR; TCRdb has only the in-frame clones, and not every one. The table records fewer than 120,000 clones, 80% to 95% of them present only once. The specimen was CD4+ T cells sorted from blood. The receptors here all came from a human donor in good health.

The chain combines TRBV6-6 with TRBJ1-3; D unclear. Trimming removed 2 bases at V and 4 bases at J, with 9 bases between. Germline lookup yields CDR1 MNHNY and CDR2 SVGAGI (reference sequence). The CDR3 totals 14 residues. The CDR3 loop reads CASSYREGGNTIYF. CDR3 bases: TGTGCCAGCAGTTACCGGGAGGGCGGAAACACCATATATTTT.

This clone was recorded only once. The J gene is TRBJ2-1, the V gene TRBV9; D is tentatively TRBD1 or TRBD2 (5 bases each). Germline CDR1 is SGDLS and CDR2 is YYNGEE. The CDR3 runs to 16 residues. Trimming stripped 6 bases from V and 2 bases from J, with 18 bases between. The CDR3 coding sequence is TGTGCCAGCACCGAAACTGGGACGAGGCCCTACAATGAGCAGTTCTTC. Its translation is CASTETGTRPYNEQFF.

This clone was detected only once. The chain carries TRBV7-9 and TRBJ1-3, with 7 bases lining up with TRBD1. Germline assignment: CDR1 SEHNR and CDR2 FQNEAQ (reference sequence). The V segment lost 9 bases and the J segment 2 bases; nucleotides outside the gene matches: 16. The CDR3 is 17 amino acids. CDR3 sequence reads: CASRSLDGTDAGNTIYF. As DNA, the CDR3 is TGTGCCAGTCGCTCCCTCGACGGGACAGATGCTGGAAACACCATATATTTT.

The chain recombines TRBV5-4 with TRBJ1-1; maybe TRBD1 (5 bases). Trimming removed 4 bases at V and 3 bases at J, with 13 bases between. The CDR3 consists of 14 residues. Germline V CDR1 and CDR2: SGHNT, YYREEE (reference sequence). The CDR3 sequence is CASSQDSRDTEAFF. The CDR3 coding sequence is TGTGCCAGCAGCCAAGACTCCAGGGACACTGAAGCTTTCTTT.

The sample holds one count of this clone. This chain uses TRBV6-5 with TRBJ1-6, with 7 bases aligning to TRBD1. V was clipped by 6 bases and J by 6 bases; unmatched bases: 5. CDR3 length: 14 residues. The germline V gene encodes CDR1 MNHEY and CDR2 SVGAGI. The CDR3 DNA follows: TGTGCCAGCAGCCGCTCAGGGGGTAATTCACCCCTCCACTTT. Protein product: CASSRSGGNSPLHF.

This clone was counted a few times. The chain uses TRBV18 and TRBJ2-1; TRBD2 matches at 8 bases. The CDR3 totals 16 residues. The V and J ends lost 3 bases and 0 bases, in that order; junction bases with no gene match: 4. Per germline, CDR1 KGHSH and CDR2 LQKENI. The CDR3: CASSPSAGGSYNEQFF. In DNA, the CDR3 is TGTGCCAGCTCACCTTCGGCGGGGGGCTCCTACAATGAGCAGTTCTTC.

V usage is TRBV10-3 and J usage is TRBJ1-1; a possible D gene is TRBD1 (5 bases). CDR1 is ENHRY and CDR2 is SYGVKD in the germline V gene. This CDR3 is built from 15 residues. Between the trimmed V and J ends, which lost 6 bases and 0 bases, there was a span of 14 bases. The CDR3 nucleotides read TGTGCCATCAGCGATAGGGGAAGCATGAACACTGAAGCTTTCTTT. Translated: CAISDRGSMNTEAFF.

The chain combines TRBV28 with TRBJ2-2; TRBD1 agrees at 7 bases. This CDR3 region has 16 residues. Germline V lookup: CDR1 MDHEN, CDR2 SYDVKM. The ends lost 6 bases at V and 1 base at J; junction bases unmatched: 8. This chain's CDR3 is CASRSPGTVNTGELFF. The CDR3 DNA is TGTGCCAGCAGATCCCCCGGGACAGTGAACACCGGGGAGCTGTTTTTT.